This TCR beta chain derives from a study of Graves' ophthalmopathy and Graves' hyperthyroidism. V shed 6 bases, J shed 11 bases, and the junction held 16 bases outside the gene matches. This CDR3 has 15 amino acids. Germline V gives CDR1 DFQATT, CDR2 SNEGSKA (reference sequence). Diagnostic conclusions were grounded in clinical symptoms, serum thyroxine, TRAb, thyroid ultrasound and orbital computed tomography. The study's findings and limits: A 13-signature model separated ophthalmopathy from stable hyperthyroidism, reaching 85% to 90% sensitivity and around 81% specificity cross-validated. Clonotypes were expanded in thyroid at above 0.001 frequency, and most also appeared in blood.

Amplifying from RNA transcripts, the study obtained TCR beta CDR3 regions. First-round RT-PCR employed HTBI primers, with a second-round multiplex PCR after it. TCRdb re-derived calls from the multiplex PCR reads in MiXCR, one entry per CDR3 protein. The profile shows almost 750,000 distinct CDR3 sequences, roughly 40% of them singletons. Comments on this clonotype: The antigen is undetermined.

Sequenced: peripheral blood. This TCR derives from an adult man with Graves' ophthalmopathy. The rearrangement uses TRBV20-1 and TRBJ2-5, with 12 bases identical to TRBD2. The chain's CDR3 is CSAGGLAGKGDTQYF. The CDR3 DNA follows: TGCAGTGCCGGCGGACTAGCGGGAAAGGGAGATACGCAGTACTTC.